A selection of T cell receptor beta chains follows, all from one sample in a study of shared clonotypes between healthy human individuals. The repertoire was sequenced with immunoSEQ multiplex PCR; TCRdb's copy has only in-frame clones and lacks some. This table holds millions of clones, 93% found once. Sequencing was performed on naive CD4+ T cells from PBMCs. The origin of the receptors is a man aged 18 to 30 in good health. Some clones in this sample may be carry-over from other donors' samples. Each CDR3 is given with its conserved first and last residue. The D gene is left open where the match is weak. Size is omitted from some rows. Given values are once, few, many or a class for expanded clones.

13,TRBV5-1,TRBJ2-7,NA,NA,CASSLTGTYEQYF,TGCGCCAGCAGCTTAACTGGTACCTACGAGCAGTACTTC
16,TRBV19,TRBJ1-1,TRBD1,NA,CASSQDRGTSNTEAFF,TGTGCCAGTAGTCAAGACAGGGGAACATCGAACACTGAAGCTTTCTTT
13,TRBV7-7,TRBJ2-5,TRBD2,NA,CASSSGRQETQYF,TGTGCCAGCAGCTCCGGGAGGCAAGAGACCCAGTACTTC
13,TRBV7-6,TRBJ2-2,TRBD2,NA,CAGGLAGTGELFF,TGTGCCGGGGGACTAGCGGGTACCGGGGAGCTGTTTTTT
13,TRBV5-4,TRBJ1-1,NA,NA,CASSFAREAEAFF,TGTGCCAGCAGCTTTGCCAGGGAGGCTGAAGCTTTCTTT
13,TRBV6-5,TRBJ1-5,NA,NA,CASTPGSNQPQHF,TGTGCCAGCACCCCCGGTAGCAATCAGCCCCAGCATTTT
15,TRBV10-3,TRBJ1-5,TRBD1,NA,CAISGKDRDGQPQHF,TGTGCCATCAGTGGCAAGGACAGGGACGGGCAGCCCCAGCATTTT
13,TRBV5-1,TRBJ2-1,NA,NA,CASSLAVYNEQFF,TGCGCCAGCAGCCTCGCGGTATACAATGAGCAGTTCTTC
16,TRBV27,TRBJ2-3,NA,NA,CASSLPRGFGTDTQYF,TGTGCCAGCAGTTTACCTAGGGGCTTTGGCACAGATACGCAGTATTTT
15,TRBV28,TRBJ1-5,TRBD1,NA,CASRARDRPIEPQHF,TGTGCCAGCAGGGCCCGGGACAGACCAATAGAGCCCCAGCATTTT
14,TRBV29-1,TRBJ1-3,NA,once,CSVDRRLSGNTIYF,TGCAGCGTTGACAGGCGCCTCTCTGGAAACACCATATATTTT
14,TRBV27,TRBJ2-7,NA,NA,CASSLHRGPYEQYF,TGTGCCAGCAGTTTACACCGGGGCCCCTACGAGCAGTACTTC
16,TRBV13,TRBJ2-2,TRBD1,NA,CASSYHRGVDTGELFF,TGTGCCAGCAGCTACCACAGGGGGGTCGACACCGGGGAGCTGTTTTTT
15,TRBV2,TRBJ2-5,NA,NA,CASSASRGRQETQYF,TGTGCCAGCAGTGCTTCGAGGGGTCGGCAAGAGACCCAGTACTTC
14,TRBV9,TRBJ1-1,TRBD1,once,CASSYVPGQGRAFF,TGTGCCAGCAGCTACGTGCCGGGACAGGGTAGAGCTTTCTTT
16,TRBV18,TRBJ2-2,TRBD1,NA,CASSPKGTVNTGELFF,TGTGCCAGCTCACCGAAAGGGACAGTGAACACCGGGGAGCTGTTTTTT
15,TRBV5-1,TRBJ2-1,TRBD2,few,CASSLVAGAYNEQFF,TGCGCCAGCAGCTTGGTGGCGGGAGCCTACAATGAGCAGTTCTTC
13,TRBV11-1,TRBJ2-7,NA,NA,CASSSGTDYGQYF,TGTGCCAGCAGTTCCGGGACGGATTACGGTCAGTACTTC
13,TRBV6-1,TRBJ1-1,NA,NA,CASSAQINTEAFF,TGTGCCAGCAGTGCCCAGATAAACACTGAAGCTTTCTTT
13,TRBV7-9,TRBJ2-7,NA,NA,CASSTQQGYEQYF,TGTGCCAGCAGCACCCAACAGGGCTACGAGCAGTACTTC
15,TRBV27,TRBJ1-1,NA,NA,CASSLLNRRGGEAFF,TGTGCCAGCAGTTTACTTAACAGGAGGGGAGGTGAAGCTTTCTTT
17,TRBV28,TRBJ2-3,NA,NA,CASSLRRTASSTDTQYF,TGTGCCAGCAGTTTACGCAGGACAGCGTCTAGCACAGATACGCAGTATTTT
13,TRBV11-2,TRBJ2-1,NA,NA,CASSLDRQYEQFF,TGTGCCAGCAGCTTAGATCGACAATATGAGCAGTTCTTC
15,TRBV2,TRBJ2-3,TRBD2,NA,CASRAGTSGPYTQYF,TGTGCCAGCAGGGCCGGGACTAGCGGGCCCTATACGCAGTATTTT
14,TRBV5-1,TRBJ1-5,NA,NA,CASSLDRPNQPQHF,TGCGCCAGCAGCTTGGATCGCCCCAATCAGCCCCAGCATTTT
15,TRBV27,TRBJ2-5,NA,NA,CASSYTPSGLETQYF,TGTGCCAGCAGTTACACCCCTTCGGGGCTCGAGACCCAGTACTTC
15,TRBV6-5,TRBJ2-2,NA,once,CASSERTGTPGELFF,TGTGCCAGCAGCGAACGTACAGGGACCCCCGGGGAGCTGTTTTTT
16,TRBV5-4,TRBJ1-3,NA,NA,CASSLTLSTSGNTIYF,TGTGCCAGCAGCTTGACTCTCAGTACCTCTGGAAACACCATATATTTT
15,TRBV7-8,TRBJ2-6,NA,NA,CASSPRSSGANVLTF,TGTGCCAGCAGCCCCCGAAGCTCTGGGGCCAACGTCCTGACTTTC
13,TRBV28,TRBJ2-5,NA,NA,CASSPRRRETQYF,TGTGCCAGCAGTCCGAGGAGGCGGGAGACCCAGTACTTC
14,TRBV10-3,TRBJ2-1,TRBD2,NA,CATEISGRGNEQFF,TGTGCCACCGAAATTAGCGGGAGGGGCAATGAGCAGTTCTTC
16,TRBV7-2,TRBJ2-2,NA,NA,CASSPWGFANTGELFF,TGTGCCAGCAGCCCGTGGGGCTTCGCGAACACCGGGGAGCTGTTTTTT
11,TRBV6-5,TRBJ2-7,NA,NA,CASGKGYEQYF,TGTGCCAGCGGGAAAGGGTACGAGCAGTACTTC
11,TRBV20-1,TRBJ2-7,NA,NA,CSARPGHEQYF,TGCAGTGCTAGACCAGGCCACGAGCAGTACTTC
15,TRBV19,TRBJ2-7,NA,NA,CASSIVASIPLEQYF,TGTGCCAGTAGTATAGTGGCCAGTATCCCTCTCGAGCAGTACTTC
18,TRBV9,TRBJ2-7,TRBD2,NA,CASETARLAGGKTYEQYF,TGTGCCAGTGAGACAGCCCGACTAGCGGGAGGGAAGACCTACGAGCAGTACTTC
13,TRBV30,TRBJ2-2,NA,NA,CAWSEQGTGELFF,TGTGCCTGGAGTGAGCAGGGTACCGGGGAGCTGTTTTTT